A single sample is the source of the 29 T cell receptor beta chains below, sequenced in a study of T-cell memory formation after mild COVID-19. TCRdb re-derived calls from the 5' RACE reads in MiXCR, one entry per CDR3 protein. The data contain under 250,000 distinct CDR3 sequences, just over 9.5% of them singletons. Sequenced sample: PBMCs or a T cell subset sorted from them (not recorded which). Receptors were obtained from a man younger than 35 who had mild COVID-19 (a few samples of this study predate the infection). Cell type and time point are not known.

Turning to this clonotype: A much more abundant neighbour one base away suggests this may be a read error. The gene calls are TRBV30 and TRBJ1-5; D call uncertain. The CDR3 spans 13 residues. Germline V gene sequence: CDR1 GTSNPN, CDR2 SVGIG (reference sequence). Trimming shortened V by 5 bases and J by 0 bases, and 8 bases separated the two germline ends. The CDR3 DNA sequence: TGTGCCTGGGCAGGAAATAGCAATCAGCCCCAGCATTTT. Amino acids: CAWAGNSNQPQHF. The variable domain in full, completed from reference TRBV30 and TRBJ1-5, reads SQTIHQWPATLVQPVGSPLSLECTVEGTSNPNLYWYRQAAGRGLQLLFYSVGIGQISSEVPQNLSASRPQDRQFILSSKKLLLSDSGFYLCAWAGNSNQPQHFGDGTRLSIL.

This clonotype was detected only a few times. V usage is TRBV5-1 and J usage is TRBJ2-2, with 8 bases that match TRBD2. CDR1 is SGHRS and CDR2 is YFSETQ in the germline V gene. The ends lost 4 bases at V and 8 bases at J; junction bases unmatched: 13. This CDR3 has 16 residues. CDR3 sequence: CASSLSGTRNSGELFF. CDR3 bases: TGCGCCAGCAGCCTCTCCGGGACTAGAAATTCGGGGGAGCTGTTTTTT.

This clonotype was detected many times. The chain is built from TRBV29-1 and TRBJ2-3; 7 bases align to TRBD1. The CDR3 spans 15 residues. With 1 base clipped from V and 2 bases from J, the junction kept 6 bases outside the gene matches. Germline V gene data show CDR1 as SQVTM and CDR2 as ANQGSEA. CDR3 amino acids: CSVEALGQITDTQYF. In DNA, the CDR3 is TGCAGCGTTGAAGCACTGGGACAGATCACAGATACGCAGTATTTT.

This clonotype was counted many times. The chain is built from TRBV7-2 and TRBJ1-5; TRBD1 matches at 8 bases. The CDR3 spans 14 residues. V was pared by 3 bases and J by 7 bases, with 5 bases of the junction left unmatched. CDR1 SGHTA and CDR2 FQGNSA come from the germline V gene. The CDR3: CASSLNRGEQPQHF. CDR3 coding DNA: TGTGCCAGCAGCTTGAACAGGGGGGAACAGCCCCAGCATTTT. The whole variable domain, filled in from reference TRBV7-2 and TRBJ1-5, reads GAGVSQSPSNKVTEKGKDVELRCDPISGHTALYWYRQSLGQGLEFLIYFQGNSAPDKSGLPSDRFSAERTGGSVSTLTIQRTQQEDSAVYLCASSLNRGEQPQHFGDGTRLSIL.

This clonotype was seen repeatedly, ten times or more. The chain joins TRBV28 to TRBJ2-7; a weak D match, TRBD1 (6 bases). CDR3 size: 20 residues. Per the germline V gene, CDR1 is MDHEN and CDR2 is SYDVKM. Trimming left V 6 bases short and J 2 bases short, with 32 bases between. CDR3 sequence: CASRPRHRDTKRKLTYEQYV. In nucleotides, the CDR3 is TGTGCCAGCAGACCTAGACACCGGGACACCAAGCGTAAACTCACCTACGAGCAGTACGTC.

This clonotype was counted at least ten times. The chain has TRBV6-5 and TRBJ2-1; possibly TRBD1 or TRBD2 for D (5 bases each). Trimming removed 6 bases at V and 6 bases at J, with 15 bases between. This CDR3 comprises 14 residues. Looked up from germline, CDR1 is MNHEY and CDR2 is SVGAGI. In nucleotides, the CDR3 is TGTGCCAGCAGCTCGGGACGCCTCGGCAATGAGCAGTTCTTC. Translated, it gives CASSSGRLGNEQFF.

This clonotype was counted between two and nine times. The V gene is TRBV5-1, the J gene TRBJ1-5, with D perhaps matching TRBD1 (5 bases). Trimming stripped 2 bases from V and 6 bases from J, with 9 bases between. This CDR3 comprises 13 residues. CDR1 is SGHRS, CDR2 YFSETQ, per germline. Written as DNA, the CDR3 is TGCGCCAGCAGCTTCGAAGGGACTCAGCCCCAGCATTTT. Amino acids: CASSFEGTQPQHF.

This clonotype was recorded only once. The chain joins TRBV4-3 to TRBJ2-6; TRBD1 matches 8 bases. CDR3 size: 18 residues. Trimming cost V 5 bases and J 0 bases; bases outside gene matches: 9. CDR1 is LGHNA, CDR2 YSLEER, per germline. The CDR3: CASSSEGQGPSGANVLTF. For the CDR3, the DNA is TGCGCCAGCAGCTCCGAAGGACAGGGACCCTCTGGGGCCAACGTCCTGACTTTC.

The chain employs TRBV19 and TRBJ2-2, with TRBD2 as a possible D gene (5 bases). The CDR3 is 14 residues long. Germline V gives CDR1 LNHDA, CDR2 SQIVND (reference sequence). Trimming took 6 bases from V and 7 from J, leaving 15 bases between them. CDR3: CASRPGLEGGELFF. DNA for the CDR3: TGTGCCAGTAGACCCGGACTCGAGGGCGGGGAGCTGTTTTTT.

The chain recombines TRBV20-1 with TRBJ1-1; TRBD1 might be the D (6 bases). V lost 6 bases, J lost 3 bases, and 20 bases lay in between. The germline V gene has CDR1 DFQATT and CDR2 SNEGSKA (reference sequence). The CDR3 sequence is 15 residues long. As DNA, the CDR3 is TGCAGTGCACCCGGCGCCGGACAGCGGTACACTGAAGCTTTCTTT. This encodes CSAPGAGQRYTEAFF.

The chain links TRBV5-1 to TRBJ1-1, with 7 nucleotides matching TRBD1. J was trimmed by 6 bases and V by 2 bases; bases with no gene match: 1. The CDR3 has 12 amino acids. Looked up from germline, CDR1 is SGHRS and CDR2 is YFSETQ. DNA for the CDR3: TGCGCCAGCAGCTTTCAGGGGGCTGAAGCTTTCTTT. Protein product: CASSFQGAEAFF.

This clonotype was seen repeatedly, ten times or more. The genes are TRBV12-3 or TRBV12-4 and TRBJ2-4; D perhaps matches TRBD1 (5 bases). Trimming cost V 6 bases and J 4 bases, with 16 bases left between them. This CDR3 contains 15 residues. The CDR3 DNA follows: TGTGCCAGCAGGCAGACCATGGGGCCAAAAAACATTCAGTACTTC. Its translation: CASRQTMGPKNIQYF.

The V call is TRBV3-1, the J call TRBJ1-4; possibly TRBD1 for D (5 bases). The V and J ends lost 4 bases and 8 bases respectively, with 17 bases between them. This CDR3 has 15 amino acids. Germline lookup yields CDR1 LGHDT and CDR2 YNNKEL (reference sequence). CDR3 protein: CASSPSGPWGEKLFF. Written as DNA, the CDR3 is TGTGCCAGCAGCCCGTCGGGACCATGGGGGGAAAAACTGTTTTTT. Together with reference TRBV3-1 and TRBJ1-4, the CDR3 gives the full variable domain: DTAVSQTPKYLVTQMGNDKSIKCEQNLGHDTMYWYKQDSKKFLKIMFSYNNKELIINETVPNRFSPKSPDKAHLNLHINSLELGDSAVYFCASSPSGPWGEKLFFGSGTQLSVL.

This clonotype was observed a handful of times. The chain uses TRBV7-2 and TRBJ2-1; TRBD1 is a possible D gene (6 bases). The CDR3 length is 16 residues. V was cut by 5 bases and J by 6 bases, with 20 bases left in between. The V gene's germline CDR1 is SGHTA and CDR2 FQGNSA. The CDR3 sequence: CASSPWGQGPSNEQFF. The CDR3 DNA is TGTGCCAGCAGCCCCTGGGGGCAGGGTCCCTCCAATGAGCAGTTCTTC.

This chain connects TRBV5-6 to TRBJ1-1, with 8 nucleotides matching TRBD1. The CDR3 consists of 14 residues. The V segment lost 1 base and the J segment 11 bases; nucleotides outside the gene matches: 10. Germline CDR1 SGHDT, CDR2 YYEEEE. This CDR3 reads CASSLSMNRGWAFF. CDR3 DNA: TGTGCCAGCAGCTTGTCGATGAACAGGGGGTGGGCTTTCTTT.

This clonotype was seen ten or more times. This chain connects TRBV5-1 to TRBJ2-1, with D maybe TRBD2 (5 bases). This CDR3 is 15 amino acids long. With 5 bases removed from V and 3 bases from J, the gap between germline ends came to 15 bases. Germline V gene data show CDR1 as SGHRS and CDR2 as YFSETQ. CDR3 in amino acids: CASSLRVARYNEQFF. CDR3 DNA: TGCGCCAGCAGTCTCCGGGTAGCGCGCTACAATGAGCAGTTCTTC.

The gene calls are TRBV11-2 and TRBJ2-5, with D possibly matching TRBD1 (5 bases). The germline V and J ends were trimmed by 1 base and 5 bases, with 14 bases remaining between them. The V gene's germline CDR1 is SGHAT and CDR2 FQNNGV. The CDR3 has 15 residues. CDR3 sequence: CASSLGPGLEETQYF. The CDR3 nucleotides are TGTGCCAGCAGCTTAGGCCCAGGGCTTGAGGAGACCCAGTACTTC.

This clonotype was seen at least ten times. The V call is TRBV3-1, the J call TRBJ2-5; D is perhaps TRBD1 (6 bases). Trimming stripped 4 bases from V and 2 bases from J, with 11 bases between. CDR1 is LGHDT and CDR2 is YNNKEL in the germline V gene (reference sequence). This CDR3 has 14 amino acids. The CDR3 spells CASSLGTHQETQYF. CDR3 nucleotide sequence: TGTGCCAGCAGCCTCGGGACACATCAAGAGACCCAGTACTTC.

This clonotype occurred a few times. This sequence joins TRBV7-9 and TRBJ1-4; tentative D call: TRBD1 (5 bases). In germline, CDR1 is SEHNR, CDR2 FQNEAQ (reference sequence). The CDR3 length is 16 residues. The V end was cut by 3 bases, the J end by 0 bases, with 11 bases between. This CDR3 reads CASSLDGGATNEKLFF. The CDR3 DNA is TGTGCCAGCAGCTTGGATGGGGGGGCAACTAATGAAAAACTGTTTTTT.

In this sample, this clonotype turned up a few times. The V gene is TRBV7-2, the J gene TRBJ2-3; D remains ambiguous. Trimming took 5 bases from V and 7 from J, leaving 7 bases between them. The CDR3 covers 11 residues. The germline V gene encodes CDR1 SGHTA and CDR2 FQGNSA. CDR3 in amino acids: CASSPLNTQYF. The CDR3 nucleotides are TGTGCCAGCAGCCCCCTGAATACGCAGTATTTT.

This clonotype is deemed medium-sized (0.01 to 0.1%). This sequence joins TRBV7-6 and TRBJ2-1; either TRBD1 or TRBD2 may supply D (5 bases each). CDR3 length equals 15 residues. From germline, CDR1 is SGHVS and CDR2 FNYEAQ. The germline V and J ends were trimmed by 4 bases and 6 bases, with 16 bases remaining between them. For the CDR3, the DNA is TGTGCCAGCAGCTCACCAGGGTCGGGGAGCAATGAGCAGTTCTTC. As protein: CASSSPGSGSNEQFF.

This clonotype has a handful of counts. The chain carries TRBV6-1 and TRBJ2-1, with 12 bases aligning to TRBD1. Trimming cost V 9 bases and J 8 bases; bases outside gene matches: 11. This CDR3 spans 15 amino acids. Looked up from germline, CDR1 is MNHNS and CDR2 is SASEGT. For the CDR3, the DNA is TGTGCCAGTTTCTCCGGGACAGGGGGCAAGGATGAGCAGTTCTTC. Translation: CASFSGTGGKDEQFF.

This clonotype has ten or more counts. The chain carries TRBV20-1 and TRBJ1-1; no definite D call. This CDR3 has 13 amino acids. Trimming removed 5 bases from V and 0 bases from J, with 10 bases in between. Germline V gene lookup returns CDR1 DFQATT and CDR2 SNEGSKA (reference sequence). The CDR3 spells CSAAPSLNTEAFF. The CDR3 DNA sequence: TGCAGTGCTGCTCCATCCCTGAACACTGAAGCTTTCTTT.

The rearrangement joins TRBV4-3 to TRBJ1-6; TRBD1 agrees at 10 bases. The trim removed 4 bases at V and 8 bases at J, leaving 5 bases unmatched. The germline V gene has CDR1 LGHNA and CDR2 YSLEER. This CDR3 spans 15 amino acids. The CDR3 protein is CASSRGQGIDSPLHF. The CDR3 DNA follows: TGCGCCAGCAGCCGGGGACAGGGGATCGATTCACCCCTCCACTTT.

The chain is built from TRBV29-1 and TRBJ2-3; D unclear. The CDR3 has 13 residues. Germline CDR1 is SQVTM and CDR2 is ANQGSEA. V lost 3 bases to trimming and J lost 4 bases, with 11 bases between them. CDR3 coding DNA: TGCAGCGTTGAGTACGTCAGCGCAGATACGCAGTATTTT. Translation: CSVEYVSADTQYF.

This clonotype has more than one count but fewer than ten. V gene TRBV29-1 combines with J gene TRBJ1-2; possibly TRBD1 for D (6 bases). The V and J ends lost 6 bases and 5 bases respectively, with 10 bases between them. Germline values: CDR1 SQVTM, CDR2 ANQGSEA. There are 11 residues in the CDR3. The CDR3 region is CSVRQAYGYTF. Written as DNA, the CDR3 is TGCAGCGTGCGACAGGCGTATGGCTACACCTTC.

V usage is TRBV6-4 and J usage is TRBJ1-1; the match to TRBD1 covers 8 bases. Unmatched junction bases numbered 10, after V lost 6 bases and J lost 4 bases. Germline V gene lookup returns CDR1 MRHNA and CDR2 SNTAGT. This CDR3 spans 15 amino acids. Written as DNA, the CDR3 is TGTGCCAGCAGCCCTACCCAGACAGGGGTCACTGAAGCTTTCTTT. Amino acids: CASSPTQTGVTEAFF.

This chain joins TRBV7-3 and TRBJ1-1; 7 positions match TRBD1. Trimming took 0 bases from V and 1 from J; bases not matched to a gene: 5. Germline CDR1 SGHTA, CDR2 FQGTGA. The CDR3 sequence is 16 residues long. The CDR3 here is CASSLTPTGRNTEAFF. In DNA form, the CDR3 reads TGTGCCAGCAGCTTAACCCCGACAGGGCGGAACACTGAAGCTTTCTTT.

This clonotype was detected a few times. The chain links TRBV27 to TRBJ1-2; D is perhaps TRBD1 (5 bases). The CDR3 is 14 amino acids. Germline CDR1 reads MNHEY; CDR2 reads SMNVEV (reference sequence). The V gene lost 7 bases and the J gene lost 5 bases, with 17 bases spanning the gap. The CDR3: CASKPGQRRYGYTF. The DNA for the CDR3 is TGTGCCAGCAAACCCGGACAAAGAAGATATGGCTACACCTTC.